The 26 T cell receptor beta chains given below trace back to one sample, sequenced in a study of blood T cell repertoires in COVID-19. Using immunoSEQ multiplex PCR, the repertoire was profiled, and TCRdb retains in-frame clones only, with some absent. The table includes about 150,000 clones, about 87% detected once. Sequenced sample: peripheral blood. The receptors originated from a woman between 50 and 59 years old with acute or convalescent COVID-19.

The genes are TRBV19 and TRBJ1-1, with 9 bases matching TRBD1. CDR3 size: 15 residues. The germline V gene has CDR1 LNHDA and CDR2 SQIVND (reference sequence). J lost 1 base, V lost 6 bases, and 6 bases had no gene match. CDR3 nucleotide sequence: TGTGCCAGTAGAGGGGACAGGGCCCCGAACACTGAAGCTTTCTTT. This codes for CASRGDRAPNTEAFF.

This chain links TRBV30 with TRBJ2-5; D is perhaps TRBD1 (5 bases). The CDR3 is 14 amino acids. CDR1 is GTSNPN, CDR2 SVGIG, per germline (reference sequence). V was pared by 1 base and J by 9 bases, with 18 bases between. This CDR3 is CAWSEGRTVGAQYF. The CDR3 nucleotides read TGTGCCTGGAGTGAAGGAAGAACCGTAGGGGCCCAGTACTTC.

The chain uses TRBV7-6 and TRBJ1-1; 9 nucleotides align to TRBD1. The CDR3 is 16 residues long. The germline V gene encodes CDR1 SGHVS and CDR2 FNYEAQ. V lost 5 bases and J lost 1; bases outside the gene matches: 8. The DNA of the CDR3 is TGTGCCAGCAGCCACCTTCCGGGACAGGGGAACACTGAAGCTTTCTTT. Its translation is CASSHLPGQGNTEAFF.

The rearrangement uses TRBV10-1 and TRBJ2-3; 11 positions agree with TRBD2. Germline loops: CDR1 WNHNN, CDR2 SYGVQD (reference sequence). The trim removed 7 bases at V and 2 bases at J, leaving 5 bases unmatched. There are 15 residues in the CDR3. CDR3 sequence (DNA): TGCGCCAGCACCATTAGCGGGGGGGCCACAGATACGCAGTATTTT. This gives the protein CASTISGGATDTQYF.

The chain links TRBV28 to TRBJ1-4; D is unresolved. The CDR3 sequence is 15 residues long. V lost 5 bases and J 5 bases, leaving 15 bases between the germline ends. Germline V CDR1 and CDR2: MDHEN, SYDVKM. The CDR3 DNA sequence: TGTGCCAGCAGTAGTTTGGCGGGGATAAATGAAAAACTGTTTTTT. This translates into CASSSLAGINEKLFF.

This clone was counted once. This chain joins TRBV6-1 and TRBJ2-5; no reliable D call. V was cut by 1 base and J by 1 base, with 13 bases left in between. Germline V gene sequence: CDR1 MNHNS, CDR2 SASEGT. The CDR3 contains 16 residues. The CDR3 region has the DNA TGTGCCAGCAGTGAAGATAACACTTGGGCCCAAGAGACCCAGTACTTC. Amino acids: CASSEDNTWAQETQYF.

This chain connects TRBV7-3 to TRBJ2-7; weak D call: TRBD1 (6 bases). CDR1 SGHTA and CDR2 FQGTGA come from the germline V gene. The CDR3 is made up of 15 amino acids. V shed 0 bases and J shed 6 bases, with 15 bases lying between them. The CDR3 nucleotides are TGTGCCAGCAGCTTAACTAACAGGGTCGGAGGCGAGCAGTACTTC. Translation gives CASSLTNRVGGEQYF.

As regards this clone: Other DNA sequences within the sample encode an identical CDR3. The gene calls are TRBV3-1 (or the pseudogene TRBV3-2) and TRBJ1-2; possible D gene TRBD1, 5 bases. Trimming shortened V by 1 base and J by 2 bases, and 5 bases separated the two germline ends. Looked up from germline, CDR1 is LGHDT and CDR2 is YNNKEL (reference sequence). This CDR3 contains 13 residues. The chain's CDR3 is CASSQGQNYGYTF. The CDR3 DNA follows: TGTGCCAGCAGCCAAGGACAGAACTATGGCTACACCTTC.

This chain's CDR3 is CASSQNPGQEVHEQFF. In DNA form, the CDR3 reads TGTGCCAGCAGTCAAAACCCGGGACAGGAAGTCCATGAGCAGTTCTTC. The chain links TRBV7-9 to TRBJ2-1, with 8 bases fitting TRBD1. CDR1 is SEHNR, CDR2 FQNEAQ, per germline (reference sequence). The CDR3 is made up of 16 amino acids. V was pared by 6 bases and J by 8 bases, with 15 bases of the junction left unmatched.

This clone is a singleton in its sample. The chain couples TRBV7-9 to TRBJ1-1; TRBD1 agrees at 8 bases. Germline V gives CDR1 SEHNR, CDR2 FQNEAQ (reference sequence). Trimming at V came to 5 bases and at J to 5 bases, leaving 10 bases not matched to a gene. This CDR3 spans 15 amino acids. DNA of the CDR3: TGTGCCAGCAGCCACGGCAGGGGGCAGTGGACTGAAGCTTTCTTT. Amino acid sequence: CASSHGRGQWTEAFF.

This rearrangement joins TRBV6-1 to TRBJ2-6; D is ambiguous. The CDR3 covers 18 residues. In germline, CDR1 is MNHNS, CDR2 SASEGT. Trimming pared 4 bases from V and 0 bases from J, leaving 16 bases between. The CDR3 loop reads CASSGDTSFASGANVLTF. Here the CDR3 DNA reads TGTGCCAGCAGTGGTGACACGTCCTTCGCCTCTGGGGCCAACGTCCTGACTTTC.

The V call is TRBV19, the J call TRBJ2-3; the D gene is possibly TRBD2 (5 bases). CDR1 LNHDA and CDR2 SQIVND come from the germline V gene (reference sequence). The CDR3 spans 13 residues. V was shortened by 3 bases and J by 3 bases, with 7 bases between the two germline ends. CDR3 in DNA: TGTGCCAGTAGTATCACGGGGACAGATACGCAGTATTTT. Encoded protein: CASSITGTDTQYF.

The chain uses TRBV11-2 and TRBJ1-2, with 8 positions matching TRBD1. Germline V gene lookup returns CDR1 SGHAT and CDR2 FQNNGV. J gave up 8 bases and V 8 bases, and 13 bases lay outside the gene matches. This CDR3 has 14 amino acids. The CDR3: CASARDRRKEGYTF. CDR3 in DNA: TGTGCCAGCGCTCGGGACAGGAGGAAGGAAGGCTACACCTTC.

This clone was observed a handful of times. This chain joins TRBV12-5 and TRBJ2-3, with TRBD1 as a possible D gene (5 bases). The CDR3 extends over 14 amino acids. V was cut by 5 bases and J by 3 bases, with 12 bases left in between. Germline V lookup: CDR1 LGHNT, CDR2 FRNRAP. DNA for the CDR3: TGTGCTAGTGGTCCTGGGGCGGATACAGATACGCAGTATTTT. It is translated as CASGPGADTDTQYF.

V is TRBV10-3 and J is TRBJ2-7; 9 positions agree with TRBD1. CDR3 size: 14 residues. V shed 8 bases and J 3 bases; nucleotides not matched to a gene: 8. Germline assignment: CDR1 ENHRY and CDR2 SYGVKD. CDR3 amino acids: CAIGPGQGNYEQYF. The CDR3 DNA sequence: TGTGCCATCGGGCCGGGACAGGGTAACTACGAGCAGTACTTC.

V is TRBV7-6 and J is TRBJ1-3, with unresolved D. Germline CDR1 is SGHVS and CDR2 is FNYEAQ. The CDR3 has 15 residues. Trimming pared 5 bases from V and 2 bases from J, leaving 13 bases between. The CDR3 here is CASSPQPGTGNTIYF. In nucleotides, the CDR3 is TGTGCCAGCAGCCCCCAGCCCGGGACTGGAAACACCATATATTTT.

This chain connects TRBV12-5 to TRBJ2-7; the match to TRBD1 covers 11 bases. The CDR3 length is 15 residues. The V segment lost 5 bases and the J segment 7 bases; nucleotides outside the gene matches: 10. Per the germline V gene, CDR1 is LGHNT and CDR2 is FRNRAP. The CDR3 coding sequence is TGTGCTAGTGGTCCCCGGCCGGGACAGGGGGAAGAGCAGTACTTC. As protein: CASGPRPGQGEEQYF.

The rearrangement joins TRBV4-2 to TRBJ1-1; weak D call: TRBD1 (6 bases). CDR3 length: 11 residues. Trimming stripped 6 bases from V and 11 bases from J, with 13 bases between. From germline, CDR1 is LGHNA and CDR2 YNFKEQ. CDR3 loop: CASRLAGVAFF. CDR3 nucleotide sequence: TGTGCCAGCAGATTAGCAGGGGTGGCTTTCTTT.

This chain links TRBV2 with TRBJ1-5; TRBD1 is a possible D gene (6 bases). The germline V gene has CDR1 SNHLY and CDR2 FYNNEI. Trimming shortened V by 9 bases and J by 2 bases, and 17 bases separated the two germline ends. The CDR3 has 15 residues. CDR3 coding DNA: TGTGCCAGAGAGGGGGGGGGCGATGGCAATCAGCCCCAGCATTTT. It yields the protein CAREGGGDGNQPQHF.

J is TRBJ1-2 and V is TRBV11-2; TRBD1 is a possible D gene (5 bases). Germline CDR1 SGHAT, CDR2 FQNNGV. Trimming cost V 2 bases and J 6 bases, with 16 bases left between them. CDR3 length: 15 amino acids. CDR3 DNA sequence: TGTGCCAGCAGCTTACCCGGACAAATCCGTAATGGCTACACCTTC. This codes for CASSLPGQIRNGYTF.

V usage is TRBV7-2 and J usage is TRBJ2-4; perhaps TRBD1 as D (5 bases). V lost 1 base and J lost 7, with 11 bases in between. The CDR3 has 14 amino acids. Looked up from germline, CDR1 is SGHTA and CDR2 is FQGNSA. The CDR3 is CASSLEGLRNIQYF. The DNA of the CDR3 is TGTGCCAGCAGCTTAGAGGGGCTTCGGAACATTCAGTACTTC.

The chain joins TRBV6-5 to TRBJ2-7; D is perhaps TRBD1 (6 bases). Germline V gives CDR1 MNHEY, CDR2 SVGAGI. The CDR3 has 16 residues. Between the trimmed V and J ends, which lost 0 bases and 2 bases, there was a span of 14 bases. CDR3 residues: CASSYSAGASPYEQYF. The CDR3 coding sequence is TGTGCCAGCAGTTACTCGGCAGGGGCCAGTCCCTACGAGCAGTACTTC.

This clone was found a few times. J is TRBJ1-5 and V is TRBV30, with 10 nucleotides matching TRBD1. With V trimmed by 3 bases and J by 3 bases, 2 bases remained unmatched. CDR1 GTSNPN and CDR2 SVGIG come from the germline V gene (reference sequence). The CDR3 is made up of 14 amino acids. The CDR3 DNA reads as TGTGCCTGGAGGGACAGGGGGGCCAATCAGCCCCAGCATTTT. Translation gives CAWRDRGANQPQHF.

A single count supports this clone. The chain uses TRBV6-5 and TRBJ1-1; unclear D gene. CDR1 and CDR2 from the germline V gene are MNHEY and SVGAGI. V was clipped by 0 bases and J by 5 bases, with 13 bases between them. The CDR3 sequence is 15 residues long. As DNA, the CDR3 is TGTGCCAGCAGTTACTCTCCCGAGATCGGGACTGAAGCTTTCTTT. Translation: CASSYSPEIGTEAFF.

The chain employs TRBV28 and TRBJ2-7, with 10 bases identical to TRBD1. The CDR3 is made up of 15 amino acids. From germline, CDR1 is MDHEN and CDR2 SYDVKM. V lost 2 bases to trimming and J lost 4 bases; unmatched junction nucleotides: 5. For the CDR3, the DNA is TGTGCCAGCAGTTTAAGACAGGGGGCCCAATACGAGCAGTACTTC. This translates into CASSLRQGAQYEQYF.

This clone has more than one count but fewer than ten. The rearrangement uses TRBV5-1 and TRBJ1-2; the match to TRBD1 covers 8 bases. The CDR3 has 13 residues. Germline-derived CDR1 and CDR2 are SGHRS and YFSETQ. Trimming at V came to 5 bases and at J to 3 bases, leaving 3 bases not matched to a gene. Here the CDR3 DNA reads TGCGCCAGCAGTGCACAGGGGGACTATGGCTACACCTTC. Amino acids: CASSAQGDYGYTF. The full variable domain, its missing parts supplied by reference TRBV5-1 and TRBJ1-2, is KAGVTQTPRYLIKTRGQQVTLSCSPISGHRSVSWYQQTPGQGLQFLFEYFSETQRNKGNFPGRFSGRQFSNSRSEMNVSTLELGDSALYLCASSAQGDYGYTFGSGTRLTVV.